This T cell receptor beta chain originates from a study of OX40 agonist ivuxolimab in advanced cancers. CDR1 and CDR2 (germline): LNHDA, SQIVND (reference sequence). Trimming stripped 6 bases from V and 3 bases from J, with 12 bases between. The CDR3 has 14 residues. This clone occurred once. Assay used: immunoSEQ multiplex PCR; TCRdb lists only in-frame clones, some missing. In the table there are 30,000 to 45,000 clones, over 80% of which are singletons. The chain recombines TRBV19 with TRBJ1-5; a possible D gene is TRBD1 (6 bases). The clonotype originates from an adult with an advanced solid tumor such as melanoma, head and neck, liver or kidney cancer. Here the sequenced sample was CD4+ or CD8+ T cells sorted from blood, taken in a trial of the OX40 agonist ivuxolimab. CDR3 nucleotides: TGTGCCAGTAGACAAACAGGGTTCAATCAGCCCCAGCATTTT. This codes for CASRQTGFNQPQHF.